The clone carrying this TCR beta chain was seen only a few times. V was pared by 1 base and J by 8 bases, with 21 bases between. Germline-derived CDR1 and CDR2 are SGHTA and FQGNSA. The CDR3 is 18 amino acids. The data were obtained in a study of blood T cell repertoires in COVID-19. The data were produced by immunoSEQ multiplex PCR, yet TCRdb's version contains in-frame clones alone and is incomplete. The sample records around 170,000 clones, roughly 84% being singletons. This chain connects TRBV7-2 to TRBJ1-6; D is possibly TRBD1 (6 bases). This TCR came from a man aged 45-60 years with active or convalescent COVID-19. Sequenced material: peripheral blood. CDR3 bases: TGTGCCAGCAGCTTAGTGTCTACAGGGAGTAGACCTTATTCACCCCTCCACTTT. Encoded protein: CASSLVSTGSRPYSPLHF.